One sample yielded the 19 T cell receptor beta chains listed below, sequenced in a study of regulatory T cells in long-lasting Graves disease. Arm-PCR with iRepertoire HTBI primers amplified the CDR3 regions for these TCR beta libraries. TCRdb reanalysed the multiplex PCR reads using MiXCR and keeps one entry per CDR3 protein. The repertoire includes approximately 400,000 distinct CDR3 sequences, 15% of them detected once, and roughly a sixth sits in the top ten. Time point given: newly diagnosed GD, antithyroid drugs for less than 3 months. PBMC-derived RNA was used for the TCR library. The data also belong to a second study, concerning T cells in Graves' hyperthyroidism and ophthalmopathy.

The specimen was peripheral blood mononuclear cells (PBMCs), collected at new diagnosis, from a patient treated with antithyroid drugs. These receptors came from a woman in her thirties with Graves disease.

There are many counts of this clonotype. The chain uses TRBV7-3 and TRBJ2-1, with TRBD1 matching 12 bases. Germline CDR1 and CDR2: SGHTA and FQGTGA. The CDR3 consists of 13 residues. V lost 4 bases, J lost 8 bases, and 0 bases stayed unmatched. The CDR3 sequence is CASSWDRGHEQFF. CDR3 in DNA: TGTGCCAGCAGCTGGGACAGGGGGCATGAGCAGTTCTTC.

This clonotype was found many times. The chain's CDR3 is CASSPGANTEAFF. The CDR3 bases are TGTGCCAGCTCACCGGGGGCGAACACTGAAGCTTTCTTT. This rearrangement joins TRBV18 to TRBJ1-1, with a tentative D call TRBD1 (6 bases). CDR3 length: 13 residues. The V end lost 3 bases, the J end lost 1 base, and 6 bases lay between the germline ends. Per the germline V gene, CDR1 is KGHSH and CDR2 is LQKENI.

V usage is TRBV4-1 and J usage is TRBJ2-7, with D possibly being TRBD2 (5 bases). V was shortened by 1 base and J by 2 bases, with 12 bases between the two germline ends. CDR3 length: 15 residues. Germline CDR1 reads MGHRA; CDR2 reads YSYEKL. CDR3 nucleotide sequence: TGCGCCAGCAGCCAAGGAGTCCGACTAACCTACGAGCAGTACTTC. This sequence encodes CASSQGVRLTYEQYF.

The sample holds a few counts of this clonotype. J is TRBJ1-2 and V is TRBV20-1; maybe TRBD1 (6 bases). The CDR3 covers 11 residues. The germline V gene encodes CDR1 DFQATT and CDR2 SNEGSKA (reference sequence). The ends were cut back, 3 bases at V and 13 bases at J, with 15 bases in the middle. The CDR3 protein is CSARGGGAPTF. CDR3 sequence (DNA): TGCAGTGCTAGGGGAGGGGGGGCCCCCACCTTC.

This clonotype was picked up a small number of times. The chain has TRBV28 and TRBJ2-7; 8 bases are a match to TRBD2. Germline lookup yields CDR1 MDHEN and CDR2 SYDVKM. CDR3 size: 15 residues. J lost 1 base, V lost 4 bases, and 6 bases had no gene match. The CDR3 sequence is CASSSPGLDSYEQYF. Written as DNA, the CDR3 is TGTGCCAGCAGTTCTCCGGGACTAGATTCCTACGAGCAGTACTTC.

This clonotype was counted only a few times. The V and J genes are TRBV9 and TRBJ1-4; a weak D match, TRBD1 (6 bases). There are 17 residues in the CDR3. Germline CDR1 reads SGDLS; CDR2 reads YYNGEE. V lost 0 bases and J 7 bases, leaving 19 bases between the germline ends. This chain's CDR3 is CASSVGSSGRGCEKLFF. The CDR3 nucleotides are TGTGCCAGCAGCGTAGGGTCTAGCGGGAGGGGGTGTGAAAAACTGTTTTTT. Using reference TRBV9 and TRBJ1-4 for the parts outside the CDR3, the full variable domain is DSGVTQTPKHLITATGQRVTLRCSPRSGDLSVYWYQQSLDQGLQFLIQYYNGEERAKGNILERFSAQQFPDLHSELNLSSLELGDSALYFCASSVGSSGRGCEKLFFGSGTQLSVL.

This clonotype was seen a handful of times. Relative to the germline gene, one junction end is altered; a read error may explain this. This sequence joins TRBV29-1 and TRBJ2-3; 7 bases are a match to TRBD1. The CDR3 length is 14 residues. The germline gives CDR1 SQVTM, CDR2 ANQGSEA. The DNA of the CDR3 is TGCAGCGTTGAAGCCCGACAGGGTTGGGATACGCGGTATTTT. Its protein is CSVEARQGWDTRYF.

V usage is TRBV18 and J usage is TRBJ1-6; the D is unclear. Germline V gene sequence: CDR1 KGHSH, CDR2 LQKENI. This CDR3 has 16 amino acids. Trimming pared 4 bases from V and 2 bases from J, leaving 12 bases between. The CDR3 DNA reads TGTGCCAGCTCACGTATACAGACTCCCTATAATTCACCCCTCCACTTT. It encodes CASSRIQTPYNSPLHF.

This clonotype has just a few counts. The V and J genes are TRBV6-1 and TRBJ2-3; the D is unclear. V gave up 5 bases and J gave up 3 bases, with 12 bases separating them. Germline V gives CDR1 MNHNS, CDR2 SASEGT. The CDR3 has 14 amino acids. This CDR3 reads CASSLLTATDTQYF. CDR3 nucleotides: TGTGCCAGCAGTCTTCTGACTGCAACAGATACGCAGTATTTT.

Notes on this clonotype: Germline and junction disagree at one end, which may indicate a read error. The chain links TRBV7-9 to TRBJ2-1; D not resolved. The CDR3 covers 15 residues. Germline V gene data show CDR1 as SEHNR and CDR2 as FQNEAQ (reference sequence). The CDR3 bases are TGTGCCAGCAGCGTAAGGTCCTCGTCCTTCAATGAGCAGTTCTTC. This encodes CASSVRSSSFNEQFF.

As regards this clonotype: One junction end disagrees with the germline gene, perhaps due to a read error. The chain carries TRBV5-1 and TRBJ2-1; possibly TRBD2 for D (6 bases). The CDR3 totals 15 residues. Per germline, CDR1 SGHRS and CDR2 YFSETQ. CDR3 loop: CASSLGEVGGNEQFF. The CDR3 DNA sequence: TGTGCCAGCAGCTTGGGCGAGGTGGGGGGAAATGAGCAGTTCTTC.

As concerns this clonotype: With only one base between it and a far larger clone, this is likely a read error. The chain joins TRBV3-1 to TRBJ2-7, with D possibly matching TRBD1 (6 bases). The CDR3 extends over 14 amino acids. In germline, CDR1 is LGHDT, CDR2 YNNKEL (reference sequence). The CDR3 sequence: CASSQGHRAYEQYF. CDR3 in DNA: TGTGCCAGCAGCCAAGGCCACAGGGCCTATGAGCAGTACTTC.

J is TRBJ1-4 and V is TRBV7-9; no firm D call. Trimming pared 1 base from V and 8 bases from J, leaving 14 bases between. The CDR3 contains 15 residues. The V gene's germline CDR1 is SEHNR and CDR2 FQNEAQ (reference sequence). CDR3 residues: CASSLVDTEWEKLFF. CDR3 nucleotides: TGTGCCAGCAGCTTAGTCGACACCGAGTGGGAAAAACTGTTTTTT.

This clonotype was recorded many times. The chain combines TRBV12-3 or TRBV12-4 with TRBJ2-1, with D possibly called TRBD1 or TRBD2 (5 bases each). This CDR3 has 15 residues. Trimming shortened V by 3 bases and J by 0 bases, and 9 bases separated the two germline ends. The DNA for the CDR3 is TGTGCCAGCAGTTTTGAGGGGAGCTCCTACAATGAGCAGTTCTTC. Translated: CASSFEGSSYNEQFF.

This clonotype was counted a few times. In DNA, the CDR3 is TGTGCCAGCAGTGAGGGCGACGGGGGGAATGAAAAACTGTTTTTT. Encoded protein: CASSEGDGGNEKLFF. This chain links TRBV2 with TRBJ1-4, with D perhaps matching TRBD1 (5 bases). This CDR3 has 15 residues. V lost 3 bases to trimming and J lost 5 bases, with 13 bases between them. The germline gives CDR1 SNHLY, CDR2 FYNNEI.

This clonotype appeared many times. The CDR3 sequence: CASSLTGILTEAFF. Here the CDR3 DNA reads TGTGCCAGCAGCCTGACAGGGATCCTCACTGAAGCTTTCTTT. The V call is TRBV11-1, the J call TRBJ1-1; 7 bases agree with TRBD1. Germline CDR1 is SGHAT and CDR2 is FQDESV (reference sequence). The J segment lost 4 bases and the V segment lost 5 bases, leaving 7 bases of the junction unmatched. The CDR3 is 14 amino acids.

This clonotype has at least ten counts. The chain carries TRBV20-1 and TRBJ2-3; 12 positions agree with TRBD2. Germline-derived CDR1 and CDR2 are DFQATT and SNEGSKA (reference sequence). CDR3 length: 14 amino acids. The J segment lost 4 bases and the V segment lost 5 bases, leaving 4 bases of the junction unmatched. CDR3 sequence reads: CSASTSGSADTQYF. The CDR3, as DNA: TGCAGTGCTTCGACTAGCGGGAGTGCAGATACGCAGTATTTT.

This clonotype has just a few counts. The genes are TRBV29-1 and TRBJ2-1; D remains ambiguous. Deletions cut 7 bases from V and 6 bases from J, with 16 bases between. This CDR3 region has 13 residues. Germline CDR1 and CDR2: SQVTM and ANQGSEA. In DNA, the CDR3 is TGCAGCGGTGCCCCCCGCCTAGTCAATGAGCAGTTCTTC. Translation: CSGAPRLVNEQFF.

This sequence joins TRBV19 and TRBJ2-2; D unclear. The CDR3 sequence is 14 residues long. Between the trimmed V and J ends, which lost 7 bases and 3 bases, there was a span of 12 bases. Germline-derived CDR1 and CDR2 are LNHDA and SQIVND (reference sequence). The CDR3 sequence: CASTGRPYTGELFF. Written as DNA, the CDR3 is TGTGCCAGTACCGGAAGGCCCTACACCGGGGAGCTGTTTTTT.